The 12 T cell receptor beta chains given below trace back to one sample, sequenced in a study of cytomegalovirus exposure and HLA in healthy donors. PCR involved 60 Vbeta and 13 Jbeta primers. Sequencing used immunoSEQ multiplex PCR; TCRdb keeps in-frame clones, though not all of them. The sample shows some 150,000 clones, about four fifths of them seen only once. Sequenced input: PBMCs. These receptors came from a man aged 45 to 65 in good health and CMV-seropositive.

The rearrangement uses TRBV2 and TRBJ1-2; D not resolved. Trimming removed 4 bases at V and 1 base at J, with 7 bases between. CDR3 size: 13 residues. From germline, CDR1 is SNHLY and CDR2 FYNNEI. Here the CDR3 DNA reads TGTGCCAGCAGTGCTGACTTTAACTATGGCTACACCTTC. It yields the protein CASSADFNYGYTF. Variable domain in full (rest from reference TRBV2 and TRBJ1-2): EPEVTQTPSHQVTQMGQEVILRCVPISNHLYFYWYRQILGQKVEFLVSFYNNEISEKSEIFDDQFSVERPDGSNFTLKIRSTKLEDSAMYFCASSADFNYGYTFGSGTRLTVV.

The V and J genes are TRBV19 and TRBJ2-1; D is uncertain. The germline CDR1 and CDR2 sequences are LNHDA and SQIVND (reference sequence). The ends were cut back, 6 bases at V and 4 bases at J, with 10 bases in the middle. CDR3 size: 13 residues. The CDR3 region is CASRMAGYNEQFF. The CDR3 DNA reads TGTGCCAGTAGAATGGCAGGATACAATGAGCAGTTCTTC.

This chain links TRBV9 with TRBJ2-7, with D tentatively TRBD2 (6 bases). Germline V gene lookup returns CDR1 SGDLS and CDR2 YYNGEE. Trimming pared 4 bases from V and 7 bases from J, leaving 18 bases between. The CDR3 is 14 residues long. The CDR3 bases are TGTGCCAGCAGCTCCTGGTCGGGAGTGGGTGAGCAGTACTTC. The encoded protein is CASSSWSGVGEQYF.

This clone has more than one count but fewer than ten. One end of the junction is discordant with germline, which a read error may explain. The rearrangement joins TRBV5-6 to TRBJ2-5, with TRBD2 identical over 7 bases. CDR3 length equals 12 residues. Germline lookup yields CDR1 SGHDT and CDR2 YYEEEE. CDR3 region: CASSSDPGLPNF. For the CDR3, the DNA is TGTGCCAGCAGTTCCGACCCGGGACTACCTAACTTC.

V and J are TRBV2 and TRBJ1-6; 8 positions agree with TRBD1. This CDR3 has 16 residues. Germline assignment: CDR1 SNHLY and CDR2 FYNNEI. V lost 3 bases, J lost 10 bases, and 11 bases stayed unmatched. This CDR3 reads CASSDGFGQGISPLHF. For the CDR3, the DNA is TGTGCCAGCAGTGATGGGTTTGGACAGGGAATATCACCCCTCCACTTT.

The chain combines TRBV5-1 with TRBJ2-7, with 7 nucleotides matching TRBD1. The V gene's germline CDR1 is SGHRS and CDR2 YFSETQ. The junction had 4 bases not matched to a gene; V was cut back by 1 base and J by 6 bases. This CDR3 contains 13 residues. The CDR3 loop is CASSLTYRGEQYF. As DNA, the CDR3 is TGCGCCAGCAGCTTGACCTACAGGGGCGAGCAGTACTTC. The full variable domain, with the rest looked up from reference TRBV5-1 and TRBJ2-7, is KAGVTQTPRYLIKTRGQQVTLSCSPISGHRSVSWYQQTPGQGLQFLFEYFSETQRNKGNFPGRFSGRQFSNSRSEMNVSTLELGDSALYLCASSLTYRGEQYFGPGTRLTVT.

The genes are TRBV4-1 and TRBJ2-4, with 7 bases aligning to TRBD2. The V gene's germline CDR1 is MGHRA and CDR2 YSYEKL. J lost 1 base, V lost 1 base, and 4 bases had no gene match. CDR3 length equals 16 residues. The CDR3 DNA follows: TGCGCCAGCAGCCAAGGGAGGCGGGAGGCCAAAAACATTCAGTACTTC. This gives the protein CASSQGRREAKNIQYF.

CDR3 region: CASSIDPWDREHNEQFF. The CDR3 DNA sequence: TGTGCCAGTAGTATAGATCCTTGGGACAGAGAGCACAATGAGCAGTTCTTC. The chain has TRBV19 and TRBJ2-1, with 7 positions matching TRBD1. This CDR3 contains 17 residues. Germline V gives CDR1 LNHDA, CDR2 SQIVND (reference sequence). J lost 5 bases, V lost 0 bases, and 10 bases had no gene match.

The gene calls are TRBV28 and TRBJ2-2; D is perhaps TRBD1 (5 bases). Trimming left V 7 bases short and J 4 bases short, with 10 bases between. CDR1 and CDR2 (germline): MDHEN, SYDVKM. This CDR3 contains 13 residues. As DNA, the CDR3 is TGTGCCAGCATCCCAGGGCGCACCGGGGAGCTGTTTTTT. It is translated as CASIPGRTGELFF.

This clone was detected only a few times. The chain uses TRBV10-3 and TRBJ2-7, with 10 bases aligning to TRBD2. Trimming took 6 bases from V and 5 from J; bases not matched to a gene: 7. Germline CDR1 reads ENHRY; CDR2 reads SYGVKD. The CDR3 consists of 14 residues. The DNA for the CDR3 is TGTGCCATCAGAGAAGCGGGAGGGTACGACGAGCAGTACTTC. It codes for CAIREAGGYDEQYF.

This clone was detected a few times. The CDR3 DNA sequence: TGTGCCAGCAGTCCTCTTGACTCTGATACGCAGTATTTT. Translation: CASSPLDSDTQYF. V and J are TRBV9 and TRBJ2-3; no clear D gene. The CDR3 runs to 13 residues. V lost 5 bases and J lost 6, with 13 bases in between. The germline V gene has CDR1 SGDLS and CDR2 YYNGEE.

The rearrangement links TRBV2 to TRBJ2-1, with TRBD1 identical over 10 bases. Germline assignment: CDR1 SNHLY and CDR2 FYNNEI. Trimming cost V 4 bases and J 6 bases; bases outside gene matches: 0. This CDR3 has 13 amino acids. CDR3 sequence: CASSGTGGNEQFF. Written as DNA, the CDR3 is TGTGCCAGCAGTGGGACAGGGGGCAATGAGCAGTTCTTC.